These T cell receptor beta chains were read from a single sample in a study of PD-1 blockade in classical Hodgkin lymphoma. The protocol was immunoSEQ multiplex PCR, while the TCRdb copy is restricted to in-frame clones and leaves out a portion. The data contain 64,000 or so clones, 75% to 95% of them seen just once; the ten biggest clones take up approximately 10%. Material: peripheral blood mononuclear cells (PBMCs), obtained before the fourth cycle of nivolumab. The receptors originated from a human donor with classical Hodgkin lymphoma. Both conserved end residues are part of each CDR3. The D gene is left open where the match is weak. Part of the rows lack a size; the others show once, few, many or a class for expanded clones.

d_call | j_call | v_call | clone_size | cdr3_aa | cdr3_nt
NA | TRBJ2-4 | TRBV27 | NA | CASPKGGEVKNIQYF | TGTGCCAGCCCTAAAGGGGGGGAGGTCAAAAACATTCAGTACTTC
NA | TRBJ2-7 | TRBV4-1 | NA | CASSQDLSLYEQYF | TGCGCCAGCAGCCAAGATCTTAGTCTTTACGAGCAGTACTTC
NA | TRBJ1-2 | TRBV19 | NA | CASMWGSNYGYTF | TGTGCCAGTATGTGGGGATCCAACTATGGCTACACCTTC
NA | TRBJ2-7 | TRBV6-1 | NA | CASSETGWHEQYF | TGTGCCAGCAGTGAGACAGGTTGGCACGAGCAGTACTTC
NA | TRBJ2-1 | TRBV27 | NA | CASKGGLGLQYNEQFF | TGTGCCAGCAAGGGGGGTTTGGGACTACAATACAATGAGCAGTTCTTC
NA | TRBJ2-1 | TRBV7-2 | NA | CASSLVAGASYNEQFF | TGTGCCAGCAGCTTAGTTGCGGGGGCCAGTTACAATGAGCAGTTCTTC
NA | TRBJ1-3 | TRBV30 | once | CAWSIGSSSGNTIYF | TGTGCCTGGAGTATCGGAAGTAGCTCTGGAAACACCATATATTTT
NA | TRBJ1-3 | TRBV28 | NA | CASSPPRSLGVSGNTIYF | TGTGCCAGCAGTCCCCCAAGGTCTCTTGGGGTCTCTGGAAACACCATATATTTT
NA | TRBJ1-1 | TRBV15 | NA | CATSRDRSTEAFF | TGTGCCACCAGCAGAGATCGGAGCACTGAAGCTTTCTTT
NA | TRBJ1-1 | TRBV2 | few | CASTSDRMNTEAFF | TGTGCCAGCACTTCGGACAGAATGAACACTGAAGCTTTCTTT
NA | TRBJ1-2 | TRBV6-1 | NA | CASSERRNYGYTF | TGTGCCAGCAGTGAGCGACGGAACTATGGCTACACCTTC
NA | TRBJ2-7 | TRBV18 | NA | CASSPKVTESSYEQYF | TGTGCCAGCTCACCAAAGGTGACGGAAAGCTCCTACGAGCAGTACTTC
NA | TRBJ1-1 | TRBV20-1 | NA | CGGGQNTEAFF | TGCGGGGGGGGGCAGAACACTGAAGCTTTCTTT
NA | TRBJ2-2 | TRBV4-2 | NA | CASSQATVAGGELFF | TGTGCCAGCAGCCAAGCGACAGTGGCCGGCGGGGAGCTGTTTTTT
NA | TRBJ2-1 | TRBV6-1 | NA | CASSDARLIYNEQFF | TGTGCCAGCAGTGATGCCCGACTTATCTACAATGAGCAGTTCTTC
NA | TRBJ2-2 | TRBV7-9 | NA | CASSILVGAGELFF | TGTGCCAGCAGCATATTAGTGGGAGCCGGGGAGCTGTTTTTT
TRBD1 | TRBJ1-5 | TRBV27 | NA | CASRRTGSGNQPQHF | TGTGCCAGCAGGAGGACAGGTTCAGGCAATCAGCCCCAGCATTTT
NA | TRBJ2-7 | TRBV27 | once | CASSLAAEYEQYF | TGTGCCAGCAGTTTAGCAGCGGAATACGAGCAGTACTTC
NA | TRBJ1-2 | TRBV29-1 | once | CSSGDNYGYTF | TGCAGCTCCGGAGACAACTATGGCTACACCTTC
TRBD1 | TRBJ1-5 | TRBV6-6 | NA | CASSYSNTGGGQPQHF | TGTGCCAGCAGTTACTCGAACACAGGGGGAGGCCAGCCCCAGCATTTT
NA | TRBJ2-7 | TRBV7-2 | NA | CASLADSYEQYF | TGTGCCAGCTTGGCGGACTCCTACGAGCAGTACTTC
TRBD1 | TRBJ2-1 | TRBV19 | NA | CASRTSGQGYLNEQFF | TGTGCCAGTAGAACTTCGGGACAGGGATATTTAAATGAGCAGTTCTTC
TRBD1 | TRBJ1-6 | TRBV10-3 | NA | CATRDRVNSPLHF | TGTGCCACCCGGGACAGGGTAAATTCACCCCTCCACTTT
NA | TRBJ1-1 | TRBV7-9 | NA | CASGWDAEAFF | TGTGCCAGCGGATGGGACGCAGAAGCTTTCTTT
NA | TRBJ1-1 | TRBV5-1 | NA | CASSLEWGLEAFF | TGCGCCAGCAGCTTAGAGTGGGGCCTAGAAGCTTTCTTT
NA | TRBJ2-1 | TRBV7-9 | NA | CASSRRVVSSYNEQFF | TGTGCCAGCAGCCGCAGGGTGGTCAGCTCCTACAATGAGCAGTTCTTC
NA | TRBJ2-7 | TRBV6-5 | once | CASGDYEQYF | TGTGCCAGCGGGGATTACGAGCAGTACTTC
NA | TRBJ1-4 | TRBV15 | NA | CATHHFQGKNEKLFF | TGTGCCACCCATCACTTCCAGGGGAAGAACGAAAAACTGTTTTTT
NA | TRBJ1-2 | TRBV5-1 | NA | CASSEEMPSYGYTF | TGCGCCAGCAGCGAGGAGATGCCGTCCTATGGCTACACCTTC
NA | TRBJ1-1 | TRBV10-3 | NA | CAISEFAGTEAFF | TGTGCCATCAGTGAGTTTGCGGGAACTGAAGCTTTCTTT
TRBD1 | TRBJ1-2 | TRBV11-2 | NA | CASSGEGRDREGRYYGYTF | TGTGCCAGCAGCGGGGAGGGTCGGGACAGGGAGGGTCGTTACTATGGCTACACCTTC
TRBD1 | TRBJ2-2 | TRBV5-1 | NA | CASSSQGRNTGELFF | TGCGCCAGCAGTTCACAGGGGAGGAACACCGGGGAGCTGTTTTTT
NA | TRBJ1-1 | TRBV5-5 | NA | CASSATIQGYTEAFF | TGTGCCAGCAGCGCGACAATTCAGGGTTACACTGAAGCTTTCTTT
NA | TRBJ2-1 | TRBV5-1 | once | CASSLGRASNEQFF | TGCGCCAGCAGCTTGGGCAGGGCCTCGAATGAGCAGTTCTTC
TRBD1 | TRBJ1-6 | TRBV6-1 | NA | CATRGTGKNSPLHF | TGTGCCACTAGAGGGACAGGGAAAAATTCACCCCTCCACTTT
TRBD2 | TRBJ2-7 | TRBV7-6 | NA | CASSLAVDGGAGEQYF | TGTGCCAGCAGCTTAGCAGTTGACGGGGGGGCCGGCGAGCAGTACTTC
TRBD1 | TRBJ1-6 | TRBV5-8 | NA | CASSPDRGLNSPLHF | TGTGCCAGCAGCCCGGACAGGGGGCTTAATTCACCCCTCCACTTT
TRBD1 | TRBJ1-2 | TRBV27 | NA | CASATDRGQHGYTF | TGTGCCAGCGCGACAGACAGGGGGCAGCATGGCTACACCTTC
NA | TRBJ1-1 | TRBV19 | NA | CASSIVSGRNTEAFF | TGTGCCAGTAGTATAGTTTCAGGGAGGAACACTGAAGCTTTCTTT
NA | TRBJ2-7 | TRBV15 | NA | CATSRDLADRGEQYF | TGTGCCACCAGCAGAGATCTGGCAGACAGAGGCGAGCAGTACTTC
NA | TRBJ2-6 | TRBV21-1 | NA | CASSKEGPGVIQTGANVLTF | TGTGCCAGCAGCAAAGAGGGGCCGGGGGTAATACAGACTGGGGCCAACGTCCTGACTTTC
NA | TRBJ2-2 | TRBV4-1 | NA | CASSQDRQVTTGELFF | TGCGCCAGCAGCCAAGATCGGCAGGTTACGACCGGGGAGCTGTTTTTT
NA | TRBJ1-2 | TRBV6-4 | NA | CASSDSAGYGYTF | TGTGCCAGCAGTGACTCGGCGGGGTATGGCTACACCTTC
NA | TRBJ2-3 | TRBV29-1 | NA | CSVRGPGTQYF | TGCAGCGTTCGGGGACCTGGTACGCAGTATTTT
NA | TRBJ1-1 | TRBV30 | few | CAWSNGMNTEAFF | TGTGCCTGGAGTAACGGGATGAACACTGAAGCTTTCTTT
NA | TRBJ2-1 | TRBV18 | NA | CASSPPYRSSYNEQFF | TGTGCCAGCTCACCACCGTACCGAAGCTCCTACAATGAGCAGTTCTTC
NA | TRBJ2-3 | TRBV6-1 | NA | CASSEYESTDTQYF | TGTGCCAGCAGTGAATATGAGAGCACAGATACGCAGTATTTT
NA | TRBJ2-7 | TRBV19 | NA | CATIPGEQYF | TGTGCCACCATACCTGGCGAGCAGTACTTC
TRBD2 | TRBJ2-3 | TRBV5-6 | NA | CATCLAGADTQYF | TGTGCCACCTGCCTAGCGGGGGCAGATACGCAGTATTTT
NA | TRBJ2-7 | TRBV4-1 | NA | CASSQDRVSPLGLEQYF | TGCGCCAGCAGCCAAGATCGAGTCAGTCCCCTTGGCCTCGAGCAGTACTTC
TRBD1 | TRBJ1-6 | TRBV6-4 | NA | CASSDSTDRGLSPLHF | TGTGCCAGCAGTGACTCTACGGACAGGGGGCTTTCACCCCTCCACTTT
TRBD2 | TRBJ2-5 | TRBV13 | NA | CASSPHTSGIYF | TGTGCCAGCAGCCCGCATACTAGCGGGATTTACTTC
NA | TRBJ2-1 | TRBV4-1 | NA | CASSQKLGEGYEQFF | TGCGCCAGCAGCCAAAAGCTGGGGGAAGGGTATGAGCAGTTCTTC
TRBD1 | TRBJ1-2 | TRBV6-6 | NA | CASSPRTGSFRDGYTF | TGTGCCAGCAGCCCCAGGACAGGGTCGTTTCGTGATGGCTACACCTTC
TRBD2 | TRBJ2-3 | TRBV6-1 | NA | CATRLAVTDTQYF | TGTGCCACGCGACTAGCGGTCACAGATACGCAGTATTTT
NA | TRBJ1-2 | TRBV7-8 | once | CASSLEGQGSNYGYTF | TGTGCCAGCAGCTTAGAGGGGCAGGGGAGCAACTATGGCTACACCTTC